One T cell receptor (beta chain) is described in this entry. Which antigen it targets is not known. It has no much larger one-base neighbor in the sample; base qualities were not kept. The data were taken from a study of blood T cell repertoires in COVID-19 (dated by TCRdb to the early 2020s). For the wider study: Samples from collaborators originated in the United States, Italy and Spain and spanned both the acute and convalescent phases of COVID-19. Subjects who had been exposed to COVID-19, were actively infected with it, or had recovered from it provided the deeply sampled blood TCRbeta repertoires that made up the dataset. HLA class I and class II types, where available, came from metadata supplied by the sample provider rather than from assay-based typing. A de-identified subject ID, COVID-19 status, age in years and sex were almost always included in the sample metadata. The repertoires were released in a freely available public database intended as a resource for research on the immune response to SARS-CoV-2. The prospective study material was composed of cDNA or gDNA derived from T cells, B-cell-depleted T cells, or PBMCs. Samples came from the ongoing ImmuneRACE study (first 160 participants) plus 1,254 subjects from 6 global collaborators.

The collaborating institutions used their own protocols to collect whole blood in K2EDTA tubes. For TCRbeta analysis, collaborator samples were shipped as frozen whole blood, as isolated PBMCs, or as DNA extracted from either sample type. From its cysteine to its phenylalanine, the CDR3 spans 13 amino acids. Only CDR3 DNA remains: 39 bases, in frame from the first base. In the germline V gene, CDR1 corresponds to SGHVS and CDR2 to FQNEAQ. V gives up 3 bases and J gives up 2 bases, and the segment between their germline ends measures 8 bases. The research as a whole found: The amount of clinical and demographic metadata varied by source and participant and was provided uncurated.

TCRbeta CDR3 regions were amplified from genomic DNA by means of the immunoSEQ Assay, a bias-controlled multiplex PCR. Processing in the source paper ran as follows. Nucleated cell counts per sample were estimated from amplification of reference gene primers within the assay. Sequence reads were collapsed and filtered to measure the absolute abundance of every unique TCRbeta CDR3 rearrangement. For each sample, productive Simpson clonality was calculated as the square root of Simpson's diversity index across productive rearrangements. Not all clones reach the TCRdb copy of this immuneACCESS table, which keeps in-frame sequences only. Checked studies attribute under half of the gap to unresolved V genes and leave the rest unexplained. D and trimming come from the DNA, and the V and J calls and clone size come from that table. Present in this sample are approximately 260,000 clones, approximately 85% of which were seen just once. The ten largest clones take up approximately 11% of the sample.

The source material was peripheral blood. This sequence uses TRBV7-8 and TRBJ2-7, with TRBD1 as a weak D call on 5 bases. The receptor comes from a woman in her seventies with acute or convalescent COVID-19. The CDR3 protein: CASSFDRAYEQYF. Read as DNA, the sequence is TGTGCCAGCAGCTTCGACAGAGCCTACGAGCAGTACTTC.